Listed below are T cell receptor beta chains from one sample, sequenced in a study of Ad26.COV2.S vaccination and SARS-CoV-2 variants. Here immunoSEQ multiplex PCR was the method, and the copy in TCRdb shows in-frame clones only, minus some. Seen here are a few hundred thousand clones, 70% to 90% observed once, and the top ten hold around 3.6%. Specimen: peripheral blood, collected in a trial of Ad26.COV2.S vaccine versus placebo. These TCRs come from a person aged 18-65 years who received the Ad26.COV2.S COVID-19 vaccine or a placebo. Each CDR3 is given with its conserved first and last residue. A D gene is named only where the DNA matches it firmly. Part of the rows lack a size; the others show once, few, many or a class for expanded clones.

abundance | d_gene | j_gene | v_gene | CDR3nt | CDR3aa
. | . | TRBJ1-5 | TRBV6-2/TRBV6-3 | TGTGCCAGCAGTTCCAACCCAGATCAGATCCAGCCCCAGCATTTT | CASSSNPDQIQPQHF
. | . | TRBJ1-2 | TRBV4-2 | TGTGCCAGCAGCCAAGAAGAGGGGATCTCCAGGGGCTACACCTTC | CASSQEEGISRGYTF
. | . | TRBJ2-1 | TRBV30 | TGTGCCTGGAGTGGGCAGGGAGTGAATGAGCAGTTCTTC | CAWSGQGVNEQFF
. | TRBD1 | TRBJ1-2 | TRBV6-2/TRBV6-3 | TGTGCCAGCAGTTACTCGCGCCTCCCGGGACAGGGGAGCTATGGCTACACCTTC | CASSYSRLPGQGSYGYTF
few | TRBD1 | TRBJ1-6 | TRBV19 | TGTGCCAGTAGTATTAAAGGGGGCGTCCATAATTCACCCCTCCACTTT | CASSIKGGVHNSPLHF
. | . | TRBJ2-5 | TRBV5-1 | TGCGCCAGCAGCTTGGCCGAGATCGGGGGAGAGAAGACCCAGTACTTC | CASSLAEIGGEKTQYF
. | . | TRBJ1-5 | TRBV19 | TGTGCCAGTAGCGGAACACTTCATCAGCCCCAGCATTTT | CASSGTLHQPQHF
once | . | TRBJ1-6 | TRBV6-5 | TGTGCCAGCAGCTCTGGGAGCTCCTATAATTCACCCCTCCACTTT | CASSSGSSYNSPLHF
. | . | TRBJ2-1 | TRBV9 | TGTGCCAGCAGCGTAGGAGCCCAGGGTTTCAATGAGCAGTTCTTC | CASSVGAQGFNEQFF
. | TRBD1 | TRBJ1-6 | TRBV27 | TGTGCCAGCAGTTTATACCTCCGGGACAGGGGGCTCAATTCACCCCTCCACTTT | CASSLYLRDRGLNSPLHF
. | . | TRBJ2-7 | TRBV6-2/TRBV6-3 | TGTGCCAGCAGTTCCAACCTGGGCGGGTGGAGCTCCTACGAGCAGTACTTC | CASSSNLGGWSSYEQYF
once | . | TRBJ1-5 | TRBV2 | TGTGCCAGCAGTTTACGGGGCCACCAACAGGAGCCCCAGCATTTT | CASSLRGHQQEPQHF
. | . | TRBJ2-2 | TRBV7-6 | TGTGCCAGCAGCTTAGGCGCCGGGGTGAACACCGGGGAGCTGTTTTTT | CASSLGAGVNTGELFF
. | . | TRBJ1-1 | TRBV7-2 | TGTGCCAGCAACTCCGTTATGGGGGGCACTGAAGCTTTCTTT | CASNSVMGGTEAFF
few | . | TRBJ2-7 | TRBV7-9 | TGTGCCAGCAGCTCCAGACGGGGCGAGCAGTACTTC | CASSSRRGEQYF